This T cell receptor beta chain comes out of a study of technical replicates of blood from several donors (dated by TCRdb to the late 2010s). V and J are truncated by 3 bases and 5 bases respectively, leaving an intervening sequence of 11 bases. From a lookup of the germline V gene (reference sequence), CDR1 and CDR2 are SEHNR and FQNEAQ. Including cysteine and phenylalanine, the CDR3 has 14 amino acids. Just the 42-base CDR3 DNA is kept, in frame starting at base 1. Preparation of the library involved the immunoSEQ multiplex PCR assay. TCRdb limited this immuneACCESS table to in-frame rearrangements with V and J called. A share of clones is missing; checked studies link under half to unresolved V genes, and the rest is unexplained. Recorded for this sample are 45,000 to 60,000 clones; roughly 94% of them occurred a single time. The ten largest clonotypes hold around 3% of the sample. Notes on this clone: Its antigen is currently not known. Within one base of it there is no much larger clone, and no base qualities were kept.

The receptor was isolated from a human donor in good health. Some clones in this sample may be carry-over from other donors' samples. Sequenced input: PBMCs. The chain is assembled from TRBV7-9 and TRBJ1-5; 6 matching bases give a weak D call of TRBD1. The CDR3 region has the sequence CASSFGTIDQPQHF. The nucleotide sequence is given as TGTGCCAGCAGCTTCGGGACAATTGATCAGCCCCAGCATTTT.